Below are 23 T cell receptor beta chains sequenced from a single sample in a study of T cells in Graves' hyperthyroidism and ophthalmopathy. The TCR beta CDR3 regions underwent amplification using RNA transcripts as the source. First-round RT-PCR targeting the TCR CDR3 was performed with the HTBI primer set. Using its own MiXCR run on the multiplex PCR reads, TCRdb lists one record per CDR3 protein. Of 400,000 to 450,000 distinct CDR3 sequences listed, about 14% are singletons. Sequenced material: blood. The receptors stem from a man aged 18-30 years with Graves' ophthalmopathy.

This clonotype was counted only a few times. The chain couples TRBV5-1 to TRBJ1-1; a weak D match, TRBD1 (6 bases). Trimming left V 4 bases short and J 3 bases short, with 13 bases between. The germline V gene has CDR1 SGHRS and CDR2 YFSETQ. CDR3 size: 14 residues. For the CDR3, the DNA is TGCGCCAGCAGCCTCAGGGGTATGGACACTGAAGCTTTCTTT. This translates into CASSLRGMDTEAFF.

This clonotype was detected a few times. The chain couples TRBV12-3 or TRBV12-4 to TRBJ2-3; 7 bases map to TRBD2. The CDR3 covers 17 residues. With 6 bases clipped from V and 0 bases from J, the junction kept 12 bases outside the gene matches. CDR3: CASRSVLGGVSTDTQYF. For the CDR3, the DNA is TGTGCCAGCAGAAGCGTTTTGGGGGGGGTTAGCACAGATACGCAGTATTTT.

The chain combines TRBV5-1 with TRBJ2-3; D perhaps matches TRBD1 (5 bases). The CDR3 totals 13 residues. Trimming cost V 2 bases and J 4 bases, with 8 bases left between them. Germline CDR1 is SGHRS and CDR2 is YFSETQ. In DNA, the CDR3 is TGCGCCAGCAGCTTCAGGGTTGCAGATACGCAGTATTTT. The encoded protein is CASSFRVADTQYF.

This clonotype was seen only a few times. This sequence joins TRBV7-9 and TRBJ2-5; tentatively, D is TRBD1 (5 bases). Trimming removed 7 bases at V and 5 bases at J, with 17 bases between. CDR3 length: 14 amino acids. The germline V gene has CDR1 SEHNR and CDR2 FQNEAQ (reference sequence). The CDR3 DNA sequence: TGTGCCAGCACAAGCTTACCAGGGATCGAGACCCAGTACTTC. Translating gives CASTSLPGIETQYF.

The rearrangement uses TRBV29-1 and TRBJ1-2; D is uncertain. Germline CDR1 reads SQVTM; CDR2 reads ANQGSEA. The CDR3 runs 13 residues. The V end lost 5 bases, the J end lost 4 bases, and 14 bases lay between the germline ends. CDR3 protein: CSVPRTMGYGYTF. Written as DNA, the CDR3 is TGCAGCGTTCCTCGTACAATGGGCTATGGCTACACCTTC.

The rearrangement links TRBV28 to TRBJ2-7, with unresolved D. Germline CDR1 MDHEN, CDR2 SYDVKM. This CDR3 comprises 14 residues. Between the trimmed V and J ends, which lost 7 bases and 2 bases, there was a span of 15 bases. The CDR3 region is CASKPGQITYEQYF. The CDR3 region has the DNA TGTGCCAGCAAACCGGGCCAAATAACCTACGAGCAGTACTTC.

This clonotype was recorded at least ten times. The V call is TRBV7-2, the J call TRBJ2-1; D may match TRBD1 or TRBD2 (6 bases each). This CDR3 contains 13 residues. Germline loops: CDR1 SGHTA, CDR2 FQGNSA. Trimming cost V 1 base and J 8 bases, with 9 bases left between them. This CDR3 reads CASSLEGGDEQFF. Here the CDR3 DNA reads TGTGCCAGCAGCTTAGAGGGGGGCGATGAGCAGTTCTTC.

This clonotype was seen a handful of times. J is TRBJ1-1 and V is TRBV5-1, with 12 bases lining up with TRBD1. V dropped 1 base and J dropped 8; count of bases not matched to a gene: 3. The CDR3 loop spans 14 amino acids. Germline V lookup: CDR1 SGHRS, CDR2 YFSETQ. For the CDR3, the DNA is TGCGCCAGCAGCTTGACGGGACAGGGGGCCGAAGCTTTCTTT. This codes for CASSLTGQGAEAFF.

This clonotype has at least ten counts. The chain joins TRBV24-1 to TRBJ2-2; D possibly uses TRBD1 or TRBD2 (5 bases each). Germline CDR1 is KGHDR and CDR2 is SFDVKD. This CDR3 contains 15 residues. Trimming left V 0 bases short and J 7 bases short, with 11 bases between. The chain's CDR3 is CATSDLQRDGGELFF. As DNA, the CDR3 is TGTGCCACCAGTGATTTGCAAAGGGACGGCGGGGAGCTGTTTTTT.

This rearrangement joins TRBV4-2 to TRBJ2-7; 9 nucleotides line up with TRBD2. The CDR3 has 17 residues. With 0 bases clipped from V and 0 bases from J, the junction kept 6 bases outside the gene matches. Germline values: CDR1 LGHNA, CDR2 YNFKEQ. CDR3 sequence: CASSQDWKRGASYEQYF. In nucleotides, the CDR3 is TGTGCCAGCAGCCAAGATTGGAAGCGGGGGGCCTCCTACGAGCAGTACTTC.

This chain connects TRBV10-1 to TRBJ1-5; 7 positions match TRBD1. Germline trimming cut 6 bases from V and 0 bases from J; bases unmatched to any gene: 5. The germline V gene has CDR1 WNHNN and CDR2 SYGVQD (reference sequence). There are 15 residues in the CDR3. The CDR3 spells CASRAGGYSNQPQHF. As DNA, the CDR3 is TGCGCCAGCAGGGCAGGGGGTTATAGCAATCAGCCCCAGCATTTT.

This clonotype has a count of ten or more. This rearrangement joins TRBV6-2 or TRBV6-3 to TRBJ2-5, with D perhaps TRBD1 (5 bases). Germline values: CDR1 MNHEY, CDR2 SVGEGT. This CDR3 comprises 12 residues. Trimming pared 6 bases from V and 9 bases from J, leaving 14 bases between. The CDR3 nucleotides read TGTGCCAGCAGGCGACCGGAAGGGGCCCAGTACTTC. This translates into CASRRPEGAQYF.

This clonotype was seen more than once but under ten times. The chain has TRBV5-6 and TRBJ1-2; D remains unclear. V was clipped by 1 base and J by 5 bases, with 6 bases between them. This CDR3 is 12 amino acids long. Germline values: CDR1 SGHDT, CDR2 YYEEEE. The chain's CDR3 is CASSLKEYGYTF. As DNA, the CDR3 is TGTGCCAGCAGCTTGAAGGAGTATGGCTACACCTTC. The full variable domain, completed using reference TRBV5-6 and TRBJ1-2, is DAGVTQSPTHLIKTRGQQVTLRCSPKSGHDTVSWYQQALGQGPQFIFQYYEEEERQRGNFPDRFSGHQFPNYSSELNVNALLLGDSALYLCASSLKEYGYTFGSGTRLTVV.

The chain uses TRBV10-1 and TRBJ2-7, with TRBD2 matching 7 bases. The CDR3 extends over 15 amino acids. Germline lookup yields CDR1 WNHNN and CDR2 SYGVQD (reference sequence). Losses at the gene ends were 6 bases for V and 3 bases for J; bases not matched to a gene: 11. The CDR3 reads CASSRGSRYFYEQYF. The CDR3 DNA follows: TGCGCCAGCAGCCGCGGGAGTCGATACTTCTACGAGCAGTACTTC.

This clonotype was seen many times. The chain couples TRBV2 to TRBJ2-7; D gene uncertain. Germline values: CDR1 SNHLY, CDR2 FYNNEI. Trimming took 6 bases from V and 2 from J, leaving 11 bases between them. The CDR3 sequence is 13 residues long. The CDR3 DNA reads as TGTGCCAGCAGCGCCTTGGCGCCCTACGAGCAGTACTTC. Residues: CASSALAPYEQYF.

This clonotype was recorded at least ten times. This chain connects TRBV20-1 to TRBJ1-1; tentatively, D is TRBD1 (5 bases). This CDR3 has 13 residues. V was cut by 5 bases and J by 1 base, with 11 bases left in between. The V gene's germline CDR1 is DFQATT and CDR2 SNEGSKA (reference sequence). CDR3 coding DNA: TGCAGTGCTGACCGAGGACAGAACACTGAAGCTTTCTTT. Its protein product is CSADRGQNTEAFF.

This clonotype has at least ten counts. The chain has TRBV2 and TRBJ2-1, with no clear D. The CDR3 has 12 residues. V gave up 6 bases and J gave up 3 bases, with 6 bases separating them. The germline V gene encodes CDR1 SNHLY and CDR2 FYNNEI. As DNA, the CDR3 is TGTGCCAGCAGCGCCGACTACAATGAGCAGTTCTTC. Translation gives CASSADYNEQFF.

This clonotype was recorded many times. The chain is built from TRBV2 and TRBJ2-5; D is uncertain. V shed 5 bases and J shed 3 bases, with 10 bases lying between them. The germline CDR1 and CDR2 sequences are SNHLY and FYNNEI. The CDR3 has 13 residues. The CDR3 DNA reads TGTGCCAGCAGTCTCACTGCTGAAGAGACCCAGTACTTC. It translates to CASSLTAEETQYF.

This clonotype was seen many times. The rearrangement joins TRBV11-2 to TRBJ2-1; TRBD2 matches at 12 bases. This CDR3 has 17 amino acids. Per germline, CDR1 SGHAT and CDR2 FQNNGV. J lost 10 bases, V lost 3 bases, and 13 bases had no gene match. CDR3 coding DNA: TGTGCCAGCAGCTTCGGCGGTCTAGCGGGGGGGATTAGAGAGCAGTTCTTC. Translated: CASSFGGLAGGIREQFF. The variable domain in full, completed from reference TRBV11-2 and TRBJ2-1, reads EAGVAQSPRYKIIEKRQSVAFWCNPISGHATLYWYQQILGQGPKLLIQFQNNGVVDDSQLPKDRFSAERLKGVDSTLKIQPAKLEDSAVYLCASSFGGLAGGIREQFFGPGTRLTVL.

J is TRBJ2-6 and V is TRBV14; D gene ambiguous. The germline V and J ends were trimmed by 1 base and 0 bases, with 7 bases remaining between them. The length of the CDR3 is 16 residues. Germline-derived CDR1 and CDR2 are SGHDN and FVKESK. The CDR3: CASSQARSSGANVLTF. The CDR3 DNA sequence: TGTGCCAGCAGCCAAGCGCGGAGCTCTGGGGCCAACGTCCTGACTTTC.

This clonotype was observed at least ten times. This rearrangement joins TRBV3-1 to TRBJ2-7; D remains ambiguous. V was pared by 1 base and J by 9 bases, with 19 bases between. The CDR3 extends over 15 amino acids. Germline CDR1 LGHDT, CDR2 YNNKEL (reference sequence). The CDR3 here is CASSQGMGYSPGQYF. CDR3 bases: TGTGCCAGCAGCCAAGGGATGGGCTATTCCCCGGGGCAGTACTTC.

In this sample, this clonotype turned up a few times. This chain joins TRBV29-1 and TRBJ2-7; D possibly corresponds to TRBD1 (5 bases). With 1 base removed from V and 0 bases from J, the gap between germline ends came to 10 bases. From germline, CDR1 is SQVTM and CDR2 ANQGSEA. The CDR3 runs to 14 residues. CDR3 DNA sequence: TGCAGCGTTGAAGTCACAGGAATCTCCTACGAGCAGTACTTC. Protein sequence: CSVEVTGISYEQYF.

This clonotype was detected only a few times. V and J are TRBV9 and TRBJ2-7; perhaps TRBD1 as D (5 bases). Germline loops: CDR1 SGDLS, CDR2 YYNGEE. The CDR3 loop spans 14 amino acids. V lost 0 bases and J lost 2, with 9 bases in between. The CDR3 nucleotides are TGTGCCAGCAGCGTAGTTTCAGGGACCTACGAGCAGTACTTC. This translates into CASSVVSGTYEQYF. Together with reference TRBV9 and TRBJ2-7, the CDR3 gives the full variable domain: DSGVTQTPKHLITATGQRVTLRCSPRSGDLSVYWYQQSLDQGLQFLIQYYNGEERAKGNILERFSAQQFPDLHSELNLSSLELGDSALYFCASSVVSGTYEQYFGPGTRLTVT.